This TCR beta chain was identified in a study of cytomegalovirus exposure and HLA in healthy donors. The CDR3 is 18 residues long. Germline V gene data show CDR1 as SGHAT and CDR2 as FQNNGV. Germline trimming cut 2 bases from V and 0 bases from J; bases unmatched to any gene: 12. Both 60 Vbeta primers and 13 Jbeta primers went into the PCR. Measured with immunoSEQ multiplex PCR; TCRdb has only the in-frame clones, and not every one. This table has about 110,000 clones, about 79% appearing once. This clonotype originated in a man over 45 in good health and CMV-seropositive. This chain uses TRBV11-2 with TRBJ2-7, with TRBD2 matching over 8 bases. Source material: PBMCs. CDR3 sequence reads: CASSLRVSGRSLSYEQYF. The CDR3 DNA reads TGTGCCAGCAGCTTAAGGGTGAGCGGGAGATCTCTCTCCTACGAGCAGTACTTC.